This T cell receptor (beta chain) comes out of a study of T-cell memory formation after mild COVID-19. As regards this clonotype: As yet, its antigen is unknown.

Study observations and caveats: Prior to infection, memory already included some responding clones, suggesting cross-reactive memory joined. Later expanders leaned toward CD4+, whereas clones contracting from day 15 to 85 were balanced CD4/CD8.

One entry per CDR3 protein, called by TCRdb with MiXCR from the 5' RACE reads. The sample has about 260,000 distinct CDR3 sequences; around 15% are singletons. This TCR derives from a young man who had mild COVID-19 (a few samples of this study predate the infection). Cell type and time point are not known. The sequenced sample was PBMCs or a T cell subset sorted from them (not recorded which).

The CDR3 coding sequence is TGTGCCAGCAGAACCGGGACATCGGGTGGGACCCAGTACTTC. Translation: CASRTGTSGGTQYF. This chain joins TRBV12-3 or TRBV12-4 and TRBJ2-5; D might be TRBD1 (6 bases). There are 14 residues in the CDR3. V was cut by 6 bases and J by 7 bases, with 18 bases left in between.